This T cell receptor (beta chain) was sequenced for a study of CD8+CD57+ T cells in acquired aplastic anemia. Comments on this clonotype: Antigen unknown.

Germline V gene data show CDR1 as MNHNS and CDR2 as SASEGT. The CDR3 is 11 amino acids. V was shortened by 10 bases and J by 9 bases, with 13 bases between the two germline ends. Patients chosen for sequencing had CD8+CD57+ cells that had expanded, as shown by flow cytometry. Acquired aplastic anemia of severe grade affected all patients. Among the patients, none had received any therapy at the time of blood sampling. Profiles of TCR beta VDJ and CDR3 were generated from a genomic DNA template. TCRdb reprocessed the reads with MiXCR, giving one entry per CDR3 protein. The data show around 79,000 distinct CDR3 sequences, with roughly 72% seen just once and 80% to 90% held by the top ten. Study-wide results and limits: Patients and controls were found to share fewer than 35 CD8+ CDR3 sequences. Patients versus controls showed no significant CD8+ Simpson's diversity difference.

This rearrangement joins TRBV6-1 to TRBJ1-3, with D perhaps TRBD1 (5 bases). The clonotype originates from a human donor with aplastic anemia. Sequenced: sorted CD4+, CD8+, or CD8+CD57+ T cells (not recorded which) from PBMCs. CDR3 residues: CATGATGTIYF. The CDR3 DNA reads TGTGCCACCGGGGCAACGGGCACCATATATTTT.